The 10 T cell receptor beta chains given below trace back to one sample, sequenced in a study of OX40 agonist ivuxolimab in advanced cancers. Clones were sequenced by immunoSEQ multiplex PCR, and TCRdb holds only the in-frame ones, with some missing. Found here are roughly 53,000 clones, 70% to 90% of them singletons; the top ten hold less than 2%. The material was CD4+ or CD8+ T cells sorted from blood, obtained in a trial of the OX40 agonist ivuxolimab. All receptors come from an adult with an advanced solid tumor such as melanoma, head and neck, liver or kidney cancer.

The chain links TRBV11-1 to TRBJ1-1; D remains unclear. Germline CDR1 and CDR2: SGHAT and FQDESV (reference sequence). The CDR3 sequence is 13 residues long. Trimming stripped 5 bases from V and 4 bases from J, with 11 bases between. CDR3 sequence: CASSPGRRTEAFF. The CDR3 bases are TGTGCCAGCAGCCCGGGCAGGCGCACTGAAGCTTTCTTT. Complete variable domain (other parts from reference TRBV11-1 and TRBJ1-1): EAEVAQSPRYKITEKSQAVAFWCDPISGHATLYWYRQILGQGPELLVQFQDESVVDDSQLPKDRFSAERLKGVDSTLKIQPAELGDSAMYLCASSPGRRTEAFFGQGTRLTVV.

This CDR3 is CASRYGTGGTGEQYF. DNA for the CDR3: TGTGCCAGCAGATACGGGACAGGGGGGACGGGGGAGCAGTACTTC. The J gene is TRBJ2-7, the V gene TRBV2; 11 positions match TRBD1. Losses at the gene ends were 6 bases for V and 7 bases for J; bases not matched to a gene: 11. The CDR3 runs to 15 residues. Germline lookup yields CDR1 SNHLY and CDR2 FYNNEI.

The gene calls are TRBV6-6 and TRBJ2-7; D not resolved. This CDR3 is built from 12 residues. Germline values: CDR1 MNHNY, CDR2 SVGAGI (reference sequence). V lost 7 bases to trimming and J lost 4 bases, with 11 bases between them. The CDR3 bases are TGTGCCAGCAACGGACCCGGTTACGAGCAGTACTTC. Residues: CASNGPGYEQYF.

This clone occurred a few times. The J gene is TRBJ1-3, the V gene TRBV7-9; D is ambiguous. The germline CDR1 and CDR2 sequences are SEHNR and FQNEAQ (reference sequence). The CDR3 runs 12 residues. V lost 6 bases and J lost 6, with 9 bases in between. The CDR3 DNA follows: TGTGCCAGCAGGTCCGGGCCAAACACCATATATTTT. It translates to CASRSGPNTIYF. Using reference TRBV7-9 and TRBJ1-3 for the parts outside the CDR3, the full variable domain is DTGVSQNPRHKITKRGQNVTFRCDPISEHNRLYWYRQTLGQGPEFLTYFQNEAQLEKSRLLSDRFSAERPKGSFSTLEIQRTEQGDSAMYLCASRSGPNTIYFGEGSWLTVV.

The rearrangement uses TRBV6-1 and TRBJ2-7, with D hard to call. V was clipped by 1 base and J by 7 bases, with 2 bases between them. The CDR3 spans 10 residues. CDR1 is MNHNS, CDR2 SASEGT, per germline. CDR3 protein: CASSEEEQYF. CDR3 in DNA: TGTGCCAGCAGTGAAGAGGAGCAGTACTTC.

The V and J genes are TRBV28 and TRBJ2-7; TRBD2 agrees at 7 bases. Per the germline V gene, CDR1 is MDHEN and CDR2 is SYDVKM. Unmatched junction bases numbered 15, after V lost 5 bases and J lost 5 bases. The CDR3 is 16 residues long. The CDR3 loop is CASSGGVGILADEQYF. CDR3 in DNA: TGTGCCAGCAGTGGGGGGGTAGGGATCCTCGCCGACGAGCAGTACTTC.

This chain uses TRBV10-3 with TRBJ2-1, with 8 bases matching TRBD2. CDR3 length: 16 amino acids. V was pared by 4 bases and J by 5 bases, with 10 bases of the junction left unmatched. Germline-derived CDR1 and CDR2 are ENHRY and SYGVKD. The DNA of the CDR3 is TGTGCCATCAGTGGACTAGCGTCCCGATCTGACAATGAGCAGTTCTTC. This codes for CAISGLASRSDNEQFF.

The chain joins TRBV7-9 to TRBJ2-1, with 7 bases matching TRBD1. This CDR3 is 15 amino acids long. The V segment lost 1 base and the J segment 2 bases; nucleotides outside the gene matches: 2. Germline V gene sequence: CDR1 SEHNR, CDR2 FQNEAQ (reference sequence). This CDR3 is CASSLVGQAYNEQFF. DNA of the CDR3: TGTGCCAGCAGCTTAGTTGGACAGGCCTACAATGAGCAGTTCTTC.

This chain uses TRBV28 with TRBJ2-7, with D unclear. Germline lookup yields CDR1 MDHEN and CDR2 SYDVKM. V lost 2 bases, J lost 7 bases, and 12 bases lay in between. CDR3 length equals 13 residues. The CDR3 nucleotides read TGTGCCAGCAGTTTAAAGCCCCTCCAGGAGCAGTACTTC. It codes for CASSLKPLQEQYF.

This rearrangement joins TRBV9 to TRBJ1-1; D is unresolved. The V gene's germline CDR1 is SGDLS and CDR2 YYNGEE. V was clipped by 0 bases and J by 2 bases, with 8 bases between them. The CDR3 has 14 amino acids. CDR3 nucleotide sequence: TGTGCCAGCAGCGTAGGGGCAGGCAACACTGAAGCTTTCTTT. Translation gives CASSVGAGNTEAFF. The full variable domain, rest sourced from reference TRBV9 and TRBJ1-1, is DSGVTQTPKHLITATGQRVTLRCSPRSGDLSVYWYQQSLDQGLQFLIQYYNGEERAKGNILERFSAQQFPDLHSELNLSSLELGDSALYFCASSVGAGNTEAFFGQGTRLTVV.